This T cell receptor beta chain appears in the sequencing data of a study of T-cell reconstitution after alpha-beta-depleted transplantation in children. Study-level points and caveats: Several hundred graft clones that had expanded were reportedly the source of alpha-beta T cells about two months after transplant. Among T cells one year after transplant, newly produced cells accounted for most counts and diversity.

The CDR3 spans 13 residues. Germline CDR1 is SGHRS and CDR2 is YFSETQ. J was trimmed by 8 bases and V by 4 bases; bases with no gene match: 3. Remarks on this clonotype: Its cognate antigen is unknown.

Library preparation (for TCRbeta) was performed with unique molecular identifiers. Each CDR3 protein gets one entry after TCRdb re-called the PCR reads with MiXCR. The table lists fewer than 400,000 distinct CDR3 sequences, more than 20% of them singletons. Here the sequenced sample was PBMCs, mostly from graft donor cells, taken 180 days after TCRalphabeta/CD19-depleted stem cell transplant. The TCR comes from a male patient between 10 and 17 years old who had a stem cell transplant for acute lymphoblastic leukemia, so the T cells may come from the graft donor. This sequence joins TRBV5-1 and TRBJ1-6; 7 bases map to TRBD1. CDR3 DNA sequence: TGCGCCAGCAGCGGGGACAGTTATTCACCCCTCCACTTT. It translates to CASSGDSYSPLHF.